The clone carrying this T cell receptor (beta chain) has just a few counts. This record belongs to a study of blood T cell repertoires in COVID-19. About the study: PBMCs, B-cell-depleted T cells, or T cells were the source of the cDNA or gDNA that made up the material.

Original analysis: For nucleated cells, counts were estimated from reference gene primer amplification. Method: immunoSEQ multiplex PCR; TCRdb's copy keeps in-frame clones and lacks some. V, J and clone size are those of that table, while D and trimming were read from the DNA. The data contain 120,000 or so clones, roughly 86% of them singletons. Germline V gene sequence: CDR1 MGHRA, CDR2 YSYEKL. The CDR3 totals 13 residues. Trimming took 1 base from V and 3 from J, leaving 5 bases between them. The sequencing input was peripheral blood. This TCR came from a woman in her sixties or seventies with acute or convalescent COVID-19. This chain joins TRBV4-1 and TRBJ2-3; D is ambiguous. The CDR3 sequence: CASSQGDTDTQYF. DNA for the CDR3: TGCGCCAGCAGCCAAGGCGATACAGATACGCAGTATTTT.